A single T cell receptor beta chain is shown here with its context. This record belongs to a study of blood T cell repertoires in COVID-19. Study information: Some COVID-19 samples were acute and others convalescent; all came from the United States, Italy and Spain. T cells, B-cell-depleted T cells, or PBMCs provided the cDNA or gDNA that served as material.

Per the original methods: Nucleated cell number was recorded as an estimate derived from reference gene primer amplification. Generated by immunoSEQ multiplex PCR, the TCRdb table keeps only in-frame clones and is missing some. That table is the source of V, J and clone size, and D and trimming were worked out from the DNA. The sample lists a few hundred thousand clones, 88% occurring once. Participants were aged about 18 to 89 years from 24 US areas. V lost 4 bases to trimming and J lost 8 bases, with 13 bases between them. Germline loops: CDR1 SGHDT, CDR2 YYEEEE. The length of the CDR3 is 13 residues.

The sequencing sample was made of PBMCs or T cells enriched from blood (not recorded which). This rearrangement joins TRBV5-6 to TRBJ2-4; D unclear. The sequence was collected from a woman aged 25 to 39 who had recovered from COVID-19. Here the CDR3 DNA reads TGTGCCAGCAGCCTCGGGTCGAGCTACATTCAGTACTTC. This encodes CASSLGSSYIQYF.